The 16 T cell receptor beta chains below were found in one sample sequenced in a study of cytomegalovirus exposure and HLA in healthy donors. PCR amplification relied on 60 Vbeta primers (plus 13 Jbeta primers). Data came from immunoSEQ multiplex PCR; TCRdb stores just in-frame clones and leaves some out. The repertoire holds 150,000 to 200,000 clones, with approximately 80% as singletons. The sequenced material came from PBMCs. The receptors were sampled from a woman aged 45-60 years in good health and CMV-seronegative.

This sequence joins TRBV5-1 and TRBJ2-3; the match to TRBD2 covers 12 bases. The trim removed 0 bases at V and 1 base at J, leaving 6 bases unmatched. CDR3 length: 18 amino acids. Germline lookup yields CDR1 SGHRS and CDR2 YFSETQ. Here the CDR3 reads CASSLVPSGGAGTDTQYF. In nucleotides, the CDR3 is TGCGCCAGCAGCTTGGTGCCTAGCGGGGGGGCAGGCACAGATACGCAGTATTTT.

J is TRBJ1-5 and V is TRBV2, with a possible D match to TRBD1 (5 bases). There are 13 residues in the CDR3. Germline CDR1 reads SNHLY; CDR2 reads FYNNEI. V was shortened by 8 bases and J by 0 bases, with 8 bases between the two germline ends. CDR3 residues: CASLTDSNQPQHF. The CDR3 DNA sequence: TGTGCCAGCCTGACAGATAGCAATCAGCCCCAGCATTTT.

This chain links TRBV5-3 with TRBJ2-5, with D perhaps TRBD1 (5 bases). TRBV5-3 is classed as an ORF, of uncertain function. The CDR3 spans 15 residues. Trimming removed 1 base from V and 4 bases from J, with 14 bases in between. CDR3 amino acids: CARSLTRALGETQYF. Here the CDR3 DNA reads TGTGCCAGAAGCTTGACCAGGGCACTGGGAGAGACCCAGTACTTC.

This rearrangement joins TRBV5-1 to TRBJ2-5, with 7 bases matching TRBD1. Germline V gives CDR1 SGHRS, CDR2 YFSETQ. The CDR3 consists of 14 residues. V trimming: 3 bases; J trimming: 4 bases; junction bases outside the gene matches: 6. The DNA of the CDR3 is TGCGCCAGCAGCTCCTTGAGACAGGGAGAGACCCAGTACTTC. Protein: CASSSLRQGETQYF.

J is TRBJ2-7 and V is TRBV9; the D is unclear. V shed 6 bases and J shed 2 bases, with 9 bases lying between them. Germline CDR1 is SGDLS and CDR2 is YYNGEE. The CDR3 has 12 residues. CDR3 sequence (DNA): TGTGCCAGCAAACGGGTAGCCTACGAGCAGTACTTC. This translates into CASKRVAYEQYF.

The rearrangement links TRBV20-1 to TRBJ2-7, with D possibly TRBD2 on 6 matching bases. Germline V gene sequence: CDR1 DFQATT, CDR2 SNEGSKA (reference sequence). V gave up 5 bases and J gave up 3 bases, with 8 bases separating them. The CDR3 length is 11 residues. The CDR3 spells CSARGFYEQYF. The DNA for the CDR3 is TGCAGTGCTCGGGGGTTCTACGAGCAGTACTTC.

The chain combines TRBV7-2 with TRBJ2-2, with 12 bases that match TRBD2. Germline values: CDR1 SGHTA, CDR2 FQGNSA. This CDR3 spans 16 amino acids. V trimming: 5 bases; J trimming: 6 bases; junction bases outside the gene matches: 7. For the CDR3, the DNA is TGTGCCAGCAGCCCCCCTAGCGGGAGGGGGGCCGGGGAGCTGTTTTTT. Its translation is CASSPPSGRGAGELFF.

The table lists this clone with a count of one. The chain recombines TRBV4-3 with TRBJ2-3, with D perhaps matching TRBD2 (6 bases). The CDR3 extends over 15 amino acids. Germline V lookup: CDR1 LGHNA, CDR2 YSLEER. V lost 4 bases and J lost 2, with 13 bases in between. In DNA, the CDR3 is TGCGCCAGCAGCCCTAGACTAGTTTCCACAGATACGCAGTATTTT. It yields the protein CASSPRLVSTDTQYF.

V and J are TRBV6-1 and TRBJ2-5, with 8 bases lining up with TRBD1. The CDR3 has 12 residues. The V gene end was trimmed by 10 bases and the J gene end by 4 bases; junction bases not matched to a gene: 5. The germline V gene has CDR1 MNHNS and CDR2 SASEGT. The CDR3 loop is CAIQGARETQYF. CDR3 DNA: TGTGCCATCCAGGGGGCTAGAGAGACCCAGTACTTC.

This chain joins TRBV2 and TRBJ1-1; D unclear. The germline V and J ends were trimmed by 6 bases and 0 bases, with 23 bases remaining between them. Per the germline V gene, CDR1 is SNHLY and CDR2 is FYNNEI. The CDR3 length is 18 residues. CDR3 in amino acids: CASRPTFGEAIMNTEAFF. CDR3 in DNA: TGTGCCAGCAGGCCTACCTTTGGAGAGGCGATTATGAACACTGAAGCTTTCTTT.

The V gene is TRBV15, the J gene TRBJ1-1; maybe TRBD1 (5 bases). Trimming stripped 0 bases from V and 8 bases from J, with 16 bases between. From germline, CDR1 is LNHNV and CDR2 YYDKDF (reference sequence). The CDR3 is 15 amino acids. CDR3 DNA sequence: TGTGCCACCAGCAGAGATAGGGTAGCAGGGTTGGAAGCTTTCTTT. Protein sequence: CATSRDRVAGLEAFF.

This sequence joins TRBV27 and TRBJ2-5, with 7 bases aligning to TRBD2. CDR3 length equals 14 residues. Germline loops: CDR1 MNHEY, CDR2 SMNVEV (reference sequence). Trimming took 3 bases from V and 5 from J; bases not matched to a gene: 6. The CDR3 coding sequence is TGTGCCAGCAGTTTGGGGGGAGGGCACGAGACCCAGTACTTC. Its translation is CASSLGGGHETQYF.

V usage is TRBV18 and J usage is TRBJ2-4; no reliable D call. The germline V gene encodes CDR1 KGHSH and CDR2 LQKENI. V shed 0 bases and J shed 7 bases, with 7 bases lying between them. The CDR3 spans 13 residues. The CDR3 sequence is CASSPPTQNIQYF. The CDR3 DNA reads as TGTGCCAGCTCACCACCGACACAGAACATTCAGTACTTC.

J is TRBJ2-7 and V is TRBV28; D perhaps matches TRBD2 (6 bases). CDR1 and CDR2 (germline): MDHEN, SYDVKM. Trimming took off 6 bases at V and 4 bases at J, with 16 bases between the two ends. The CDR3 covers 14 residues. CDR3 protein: CASRSGPASYEQYF. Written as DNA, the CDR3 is TGTGCCAGCAGGAGCGGGCCAGCGTCGTACGAGCAGTACTTC.

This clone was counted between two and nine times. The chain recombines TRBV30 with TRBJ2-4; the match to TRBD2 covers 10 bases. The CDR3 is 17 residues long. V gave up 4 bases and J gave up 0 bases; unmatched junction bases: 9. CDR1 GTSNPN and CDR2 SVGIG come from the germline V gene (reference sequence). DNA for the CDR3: TGTGCCTGGACCGCCGGACTAGCGGACCTAGCCAAAAACATTCAGTACTTC. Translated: CAWTAGLADLAKNIQYF.

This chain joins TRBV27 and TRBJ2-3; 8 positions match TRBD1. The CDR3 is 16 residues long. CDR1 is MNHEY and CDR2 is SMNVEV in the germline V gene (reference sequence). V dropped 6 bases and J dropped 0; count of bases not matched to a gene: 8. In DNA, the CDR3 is TGTGCCAGCAGCGGGGACAGGTGGGTGAGCACAGATACGCAGTATTTT. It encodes CASSGDRWVSTDTQYF.